This T cell receptor (beta chain) originates from a study of blood T cell repertoires in COVID-19. The wider study: Acute and convalescent COVID-19 specimens originated in the United States, Italy and Spain. T cells, B-cell-depleted T cells, or PBMCs provided the cDNA or gDNA that served as material.

V was pared by 5 bases and J by 5 bases, with 15 bases between. Germline-derived CDR1 and CDR2 are SEHNR and FQNEAQ (reference sequence). This CDR3 has 14 amino acids. The authors' processing: The assay estimated nucleated cells by amplifying reference gene primers. The data were produced by immunoSEQ multiplex PCR, yet TCRdb's version contains in-frame clones alone and is incomplete. That table supplies the V and J calls and clone size; D and trimming were determined from the DNA. This table has approximately 240,000 clones, about nine tenths appearing once. In its sample, this clone was seen a few times. Participants were aged about 18 to 90 years from about two dozen US areas.

Sequencing was carried out using PBMCs or T cells enriched from blood (not recorded which). The chain has TRBV7-9 and TRBJ1-1, with D hard to call. The clonotype originates from a woman in her 30s with acute COVID-19. The CDR3: CASSASGTGTEAFF. CDR3 DNA sequence: TGTGCCAGCAGCGCCTCGGGAACTGGAACTGAAGCTTTCTTT.